The clone carrying this T cell receptor (beta chain) has just a few counts. Its target is unknown. This record comes from a study of CD8 T cells in ankylosing spondylitis. Whole-study results and caveats: Significantly higher representation of disease-linked clones was reported for matched ankylosing spondylitis synovial fluid. A motif of 7 to 9 highly homologous TCR beta variants was seen as apparently characteristic of ankylosing spondylitis blood. Disease-linked clones proved CD8+ and comparatively uncommon in peripheral blood.

Quantitative 5'-RACE with molecular barcodes was used to make the TCR beta libraries. From the 5' RACE reads, TCRdb called clonotypes with MiXCR, one entry per CDR3 protein. The sample has roughly 180,000 distinct CDR3 sequences; 11% are singletons. The CDR3 totals 13 residues. CDR1 is DFQATT, CDR2 SNEGSKA, per germline (reference sequence). Deletions cut 4 bases from V and 4 bases from J, with 10 bases between. The source of this sequence is a male donor with ankylosing spondylitis or in good health (not recorded which). Sequencing input: blood, either unsorted or a sorted T cell fraction (not recorded which). The chain has TRBV20-1 and TRBJ2-2; D not resolved. DNA for the CDR3: TGCAGTGCTACTACTCCATCCACCGGGGAGCTGTTTTTT. Translation gives CSATTPSTGELFF.